This T cell receptor beta chain was sequenced in a study of blood T cell repertoires in COVID-19. Study overall: Acute-phase and convalescent COVID-19 samples originated in the United States, Italy and Spain.

Method: immunoSEQ multiplex PCR; TCRdb's copy keeps in-frame clones and lacks some. The sample lists under 250,000 clones; 75% to 90% were seen once. The CDR3 is made up of 15 amino acids. J was trimmed by 10 bases and V by 4 bases; bases with no gene match: 6. The germline CDR1 and CDR2 sequences are SGHDT and YYEEEE. The genes are TRBV5-6 and TRBJ2-1, with TRBD2 matching 15 bases. The receptor was derived from a woman in her 70s with COVID-19, enrolled during active disease. Sequencing was done on a sample of peripheral blood. CDR3 bases: TGTGCCAGCAGCCTCGGACTAGCGGGAGGGAGAGAGCAGTTCTTC. Amino acids: CASSLGLAGGREQFF.